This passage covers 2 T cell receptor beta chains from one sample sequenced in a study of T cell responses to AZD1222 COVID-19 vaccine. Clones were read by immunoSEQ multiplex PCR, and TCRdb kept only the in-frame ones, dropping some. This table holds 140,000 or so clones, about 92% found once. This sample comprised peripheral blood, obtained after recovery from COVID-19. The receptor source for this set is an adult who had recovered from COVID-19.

The CDR3 DNA reads as TGTGCCAGCAGCCAAGTTGGTGCTAGCGGGAGGACCGGGGAGCTGTTTTTT. Its protein is CASSQVGASGRTGELFF. This chain connects TRBV4-2 to TRBJ2-2; 11 bases agree with TRBD2. Per germline, CDR1 LGHNA and CDR2 YNFKEQ. This CDR3 contains 17 residues. V dropped 1 base and J dropped 5; count of bases not matched to a gene: 6.

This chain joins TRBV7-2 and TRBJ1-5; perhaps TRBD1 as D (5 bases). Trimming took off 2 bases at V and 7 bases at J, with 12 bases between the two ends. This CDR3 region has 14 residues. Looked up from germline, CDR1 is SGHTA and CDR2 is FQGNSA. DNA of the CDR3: TGTGCCAGCAGCTTATATCAGGGAGGACAGCCCCAGCATTTT. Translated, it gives CASSLYQGGQPQHF.